This T cell receptor (beta chain) was identified in a study of breast tumors, draining lymph nodes, adjacent tissues. The CDR3 has 16 residues. In germline, CDR1 is MRHNA, CDR2 SNTAGT. V was pared by 0 bases and J by 11 bases, with 23 bases between. This clonotype showed up many times. TCRdb re-called the multiplex PCR reads through MiXCR, storing one row per CDR3 protein. The data contain about 140,000 distinct CDR3 sequences, around 24% of them seen just once; the ten biggest clones take up about 2.6%. The lymph nodes were axillary draining lymph nodes from breast cancer patients. The sequenced sample consisted of axillary lymph node tissue. The chain links TRBV6-4 to TRBJ2-7; D possibly corresponds to TRBD1 (6 bases). The clonotype was recovered from a female donor with breast cancer. Some clones in this sample may be carry-over from other donors' samples. CDR3 sequence: CASSDSRDTSYHGEYF. CDR3 DNA: TGTGCCAGCAGTGACTCACGGGACACCTCATATCACGGGGAGTACTTC.